Sequencing of this T cell receptor beta chain was carried out in a study of T cells expressing NK-cell markers (dated by TCRdb to about 2020). Background for the entire study: Three sorted T-cell subsets (CD3+CD56+NKG2C+, CD3+CD56+NKG2C- and CD3+CD56-NKG2C+) from fewer than 10 donors had their TCR beta-chain repertoires profiled. Of the eight sequenced donors, seven were found to be HCMV-seropositive and one was found to be HCMV-seronegative. All eight donors whose samples were sequenced were randomly selected healthy volunteers, three of them men and five women. The libraries were sequenced on Illumina HiSeq 2000/2500, MiSeq or NextSeq, producing 2 x 150 bp reads.

HCMV serostatus was determined by detecting HCMV-specific IgG in serum with a commercial ELISA kit. Peripheral blood mononuclear cells were isolated from blood by Ficoll density gradient centrifugation. Results the study describes overall, beyond this receptor: In roughly 6 donors, the dominant CD3+CD56+NKG2C+ clonotypes ranked among the top 10 CD8+ clonotypes, making up about 1.0-8% of CD8+ T cells. Those dominant clonotypes were again the most abundant among CD3+CD56-NKG2C+ cells in several donors, at 28.3-60.1%. It remained unclear whether the expanded NKG2C-expressing T cell clones were specific for HCMV antigens.

For sequencing, an Illumina HiSeq 2000 was employed. TCR beta cDNA libraries were made by 5'RACE template switching that added a universal primer site and unique molecular identifiers. cDNA synthesis was primed from the TCR beta constant segment, followed by two successive PCR amplification steps. The study's own analysis went as follows. MIGEC was used to demultiplex reads and group reads by UMI, and MiTCR was used to assemble and quantify clonotypes. Only TCR cDNA sequences supported by at least two reads were kept to exclude erroneous sequences. Downstream repertoire analysis used the tcR package, and clonotypes were matched across fractions by CDR3 nucleotide sequence plus V segment. VDJmatch was used to annotate antigen specificity against VDJdb, with one amino acid substitution in CDR3 allowed. Through TCRdb reprocessing, the reads give one entry per CDR3 protein sequence; DNA is omitted. The V and J calls were determined by TCRdb, not by the authors. The data table for this sample lists a few hundred thousand distinct CDR3 sequences. The leading ten clones occupy around 5% of the sample.

A note on this clonotype: This clone's antigen is unknown.

The germline V gene (reference sequence) supplies CDR1 SGHKS and CDR2 YYEKEE. The cysteine opens and the phenylalanine closes a CDR3 of 15 amino acids. The record lacks a DNA sequence. This receptor was obtained from a man aged 18-70 years in good health. The specimen sequenced was blood T cells: a sorted CD56 or NKG2C T cell subset, CD4+ or CD8+ T cells, or bulk PBMC T cells (not recorded which). The chain was built from TRBV5-5 and TRBJ1-1; lacking DNA, the TRBD1 call made by TCRdb goes unchecked. CDR3 reads: CASSSATGGYSEAFF.